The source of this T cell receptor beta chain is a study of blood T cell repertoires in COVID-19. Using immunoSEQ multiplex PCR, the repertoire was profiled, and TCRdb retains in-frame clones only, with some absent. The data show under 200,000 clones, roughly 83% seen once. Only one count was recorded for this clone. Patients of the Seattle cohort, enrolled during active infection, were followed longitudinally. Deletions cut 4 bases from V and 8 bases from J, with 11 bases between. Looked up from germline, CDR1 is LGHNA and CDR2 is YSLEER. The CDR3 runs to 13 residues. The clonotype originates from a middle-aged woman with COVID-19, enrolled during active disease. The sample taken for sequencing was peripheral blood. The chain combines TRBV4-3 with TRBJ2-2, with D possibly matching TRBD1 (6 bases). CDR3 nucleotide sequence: TGCGCCAGCAGCCCCAGGGGAGAAGGGGAGCTGTTTTTT. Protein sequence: CASSPRGEGELFF.